Listed here are 23 T cell receptor beta chains from one sample, sequenced in a study of control samples from healthy donors and cancer patients. Using immunoSEQ multiplex PCR, the repertoire was profiled, and TCRdb retains in-frame clones only, with some absent. Of about 59,000 clones listed, 80% to 95% are singletons. Sequences were obtained from PBMCs. These receptors all come from a man between 35 and 55 years old with colorectal cancer.

This chain links TRBV18 with TRBJ2-1; D is unresolved. Germline V CDR1 and CDR2: KGHSH, LQKENI. V lost 2 bases, J lost 6 bases, and 14 bases lay in between. CDR3 size: 15 residues. The CDR3 is CASSPVSGLLNEQFF. The CDR3 DNA is TGTGCCAGCTCACCAGTTTCCGGTCTCCTCAATGAGCAGTTCTTC.

The chain is built from TRBV4-1 and TRBJ2-5, with D tentatively TRBD1 or TRBD2 (5 bases each). CDR1 and CDR2 (germline): MGHRA, YSYEKL. CDR3 length: 16 amino acids. V was clipped by 3 bases and J by 7 bases, with 21 bases between them. This CDR3 reads CASSQTSPGTPGTQYF. The CDR3 coding sequence is TGCGCCAGCAGCCAGACCAGTCCCGGGACCCCGGGGACCCAGTACTTC.

The CDR3 region has the DNA TGTGCCAGCAGTACGGACAGGGCGAGTGGCTACACCTTC. Translating gives CASSTDRASGYTF. The chain links TRBV12-3 or TRBV12-4 to TRBJ1-2; 8 bases line up with TRBD1. V lost 5 bases and J lost 7; bases outside the gene matches: 6. The CDR3 is made up of 13 amino acids.

The J gene is TRBJ1-4, the V gene TRBV2, with D hard to call. The CDR3 extends over 15 amino acids. Trimming left V 5 bases short and J 8 bases short, with 18 bases between. Germline CDR1 SNHLY, CDR2 FYNNEI. CDR3 loop: CASSPSGAFREKLFF. The CDR3 nucleotides are TGTGCCAGCAGTCCTTCAGGTGCATTCCGCGAAAAACTGTTTTTT.

The CDR3 sequence is CASSPSAGNYGYTF. The CDR3 DNA reads as TGTGCCAGCAGCCCATCGGCGGGCAACTATGGCTACACCTTC. The J gene is TRBJ1-2, the V gene TRBV7-3; D gene ambiguous. Germline-derived CDR1 and CDR2 are SGHTA and FQGTGA. There are 14 residues in the CDR3. V was trimmed by 5 bases and J by 2 bases, leaving 12 bases between them. The whole variable domain, filled in from reference TRBV7-3 and TRBJ1-2, reads GAGVSQTPSNKVTEKGKYVELRCDPISGHTALYWYRQSLGQGPEFLIYFQGTGAADDSGLPNDRFFAVRPEGSVSTLKIQRTERGDSAVYLCASSPSAGNYGYTFGSGTRLTVV.

The chain combines TRBV4-1 with TRBJ1-1; D not certain. CDR1 MGHRA and CDR2 YSYEKL come from the germline V gene. This CDR3 has 13 residues. Trimming removed 2 bases at V and 5 bases at J, with 9 bases between. The chain's CDR3 is CASSQFERTEAFF. CDR3 nucleotides: TGCGCCAGCAGCCAATTCGAGAGGACTGAAGCTTTCTTT.

J is TRBJ2-7 and V is TRBV3-1 (or the pseudogene TRBV3-2); D is possibly TRBD2 (6 bases). V was cut by 3 bases and J by 7 bases, with 16 bases left in between. The CDR3 covers 14 residues. Germline CDR1 and CDR2: LGHDT and YNNKEL (reference sequence). As DNA, the CDR3 is TGTGCCAGCAGCCAGCGGGACGGCTTGCTTGAGCAGTACTTC. Protein product: CASSQRDGLLEQYF.

The rearrangement uses TRBV13 and TRBJ1-4; 8 bases map to TRBD1. CDR1 is PRHDT and CDR2 is FYEKMQ in the germline V gene (reference sequence). The CDR3 runs 15 residues. V gave up 6 bases and J gave up 3 bases; unmatched junction bases: 6. CDR3: CASRATGGANEKLFF. CDR3 DNA sequence: TGTGCCAGCAGAGCTACAGGGGGAGCTAATGAAAAACTGTTTTTT.

V and J are TRBV3-1 (or the pseudogene TRBV3-2) and TRBJ2-2, with no clear D. Germline loops: CDR1 LGHDT, CDR2 YNNKEL (reference sequence). Trimming pared 4 bases from V and 1 base from J, leaving 10 bases between. This CDR3 has 15 amino acids. In DNA form, the CDR3 reads TGTGCCAGCAGCCCTCCCCTGGGGAACACCGGGGAGCTGTTTTTT. Amino acid sequence: CASSPPLGNTGELFF.

This rearrangement joins TRBV19 to TRBJ1-2; TRBD1 matches at 7 bases. Unmatched junction bases numbered 11, after V lost 6 bases and J lost 4 bases. This CDR3 is built from 15 residues. CDR1 is LNHDA, CDR2 SQIVND, per germline (reference sequence). The CDR3, as DNA: TGTGCCAGTAGCAACGTCGGGACAGCTATCTATGGCTACACCTTC. This gives the protein CASSNVGTAIYGYTF. Based on the CDR3 plus reference TRBV19 and TRBJ1-2, the full variable domain is DGGITQSPKYLFRKEGQNVTLSCEQNLNHDAMYWYRQDPGQGLRLIYYSQIVNDFQKGDIAEGYSVSREKKESFPLTVTSAQKNPTAFYLCASSNVGTAIYGYTFGSGTRLTVV.

V is TRBV2 and J is TRBJ1-5, with D perhaps TRBD1 (5 bases). Germline CDR1 is SNHLY and CDR2 is FYNNEI. This CDR3 comprises 14 residues. V was clipped by 0 bases and J by 5 bases, with 8 bases between them. CDR3 sequence reads: CASSEAGDYQPQHF. CDR3 DNA sequence: TGTGCCAGCAGTGAAGCAGGGGATTATCAGCCCCAGCATTTT.

The rearrangement links TRBV29-1 to TRBJ1-2; D might be TRBD1 (6 bases). This CDR3 has 11 residues. Germline V gene sequence: CDR1 SQVTM, CDR2 ANQGSEA. DNA of the CDR3: TGCAGAATTGGACAGATCGATGGCTACACCTTC. The encoded protein is CRIGQIDGYTF.

The chain couples TRBV4-1 to TRBJ1-2, with D possibly TRBD1 on 5 matching bases. CDR1 and CDR2 (germline): MGHRA, YSYEKL. The V gene lost 2 bases and the J gene lost 3 bases, with 10 bases spanning the gap. CDR3 length equals 14 residues. The CDR3 nucleotides read TGCGCCAGCAGCCAATTTGGGGGTGACTATGGCTACACCTTC. This translates into CASSQFGGDYGYTF.

The rearrangement joins TRBV18 to TRBJ1-2, with 8 bases matching TRBD1. The CDR3 length is 15 residues. Trimming cost V 6 bases and J 3 bases; bases outside gene matches: 9. The germline V gene encodes CDR1 KGHSH and CDR2 LQKENI. The CDR3 DNA reads as TGTGCCAGCTCGCCCCGGGACAGGAATGACTATGGCTACACCTTC. Amino acids: CASSPRDRNDYGYTF.

V usage is TRBV7-5 and J usage is TRBJ1-1; the table calls TRBD1, which could not be checked here. TRBV7-5 constitutes a pseudogene. The CDR3 is 15 amino acids. CDR3 sequence: CARSFQGQLNTEAFF. CDR3 nucleotides: TGTGCCAGAAGCTTTCAGGGACAGCTGAACACTGAAGCTTTCTTT.

This chain joins TRBV7-8 and TRBJ1-5, with D uncertain. With 3 bases removed from V and 3 bases from J, the gap between germline ends came to 9 bases. The CDR3 contains 14 residues. Germline CDR1 reads SGHVS; CDR2 reads FQNEAQ. The CDR3 loop reads CASSFGVFNQPQHF. As DNA, the CDR3 is TGTGCCAGCAGCTTTGGGGTTTTCAATCAGCCCCAGCATTTT.

V gene TRBV2 combines with J gene TRBJ2-7; tentatively, D is TRBD1 or TRBD2 (5 bases each). This CDR3 spans 13 amino acids. V gave up 7 bases and J gave up 5 bases, with 15 bases separating them. CDR1 is SNHLY, CDR2 FYNNEI, per germline. The CDR3 DNA is TGTGCCAGCACCTGGGACGGCCCCCACGAGCAGTACTTC. Its translation: CASTWDGPHEQYF.

This clone has a single count. The CDR3 reads CASTLTAASSYEQYF. The CDR3 coding sequence is TGTGCCAGTACTCTGACAGCGGCCAGCTCCTACGAGCAGTACTTC. The chain recombines TRBV19 with TRBJ2-7; either TRBD1 or TRBD2 may supply D (5 bases each). Trimming took off 7 bases at V and 0 bases at J, with 16 bases between the two ends. Germline V gene lookup returns CDR1 LNHDA and CDR2 SQIVND (reference sequence). The CDR3 is 15 residues long.

Regarding this clone: Other nucleotide sequences from this sample produce the same CDR3. The chain carries TRBV5-1 and TRBJ1-3; D unclear. From germline, CDR1 is SGHRS and CDR2 YFSETQ. V was cut by 0 bases and J by 0 bases, with 4 bases left in between. CDR3 length: 14 amino acids. CDR3 bases: TGCGCCAGCAGCTTGGGCAGCTCTGGAAACACCATATATTTT. Residues: CASSLGSSGNTIYF.

The count of this clone is one. The chain uses TRBV18 and TRBJ2-1; perhaps TRBD2 as D (6 bases). Germline values: CDR1 KGHSH, CDR2 LQKENI. The CDR3 totals 14 residues. V was pared by 3 bases and J by 5 bases, with 11 bases between. CDR3 sequence: CASSPEAGNNEQFF. Written as DNA, the CDR3 is TGTGCCAGCTCACCTGAGGCGGGAAACAATGAGCAGTTCTTC.

The count of this clone is one. The V gene is TRBV2, the J gene TRBJ2-3; tentatively, D is TRBD1 or TRBD2 (5 bases each). The V end lost 4 bases, the J end lost 5 bases, and 19 bases lay between the germline ends. CDR1 is SNHLY, CDR2 FYNNEI, per germline. The CDR3 has 16 residues. The CDR3 DNA sequence: TGTGCCAGCAGTGCCCGCTCAATCGGGGCGGGAGATACGCAGTATTTT. Protein sequence: CASSARSIGAGDTQYF. Drawing the rest from reference TRBV2 and TRBJ2-3, the complete variable domain is EPEVTQTPSHQVTQMGQEVILRCVPISNHLYFYWYRQILGQKVEFLVSFYNNEISEKSEIFDDQFSVERPDGSNFTLKIRSTKLEDSAMYFCASSARSIGAGDTQYFGPGTRLTVL.

This chain connects TRBV6-5 to TRBJ2-1; tentatively, D is TRBD1 or TRBD2 (5 bases each). The germline gives CDR1 MNHEY, CDR2 SVGAGI. This CDR3 comprises 15 residues. With 6 bases removed from V and 5 bases from J, the gap between germline ends came to 17 bases. The CDR3 coding sequence is TGTGCCAGCAGCTCCGTCACAGGAGGTAACAATGAGCAGTTCTTC. Protein product: CASSSVTGGNNEQFF.

A single count supports this clone. The chain is built from TRBV2 and TRBJ2-7; D may be TRBD1 (5 bases). Trimming took 7 bases from V and 0 from J, leaving 10 bases between them. Germline CDR1 reads SNHLY; CDR2 reads FYNNEI. The CDR3 spans 13 residues. CDR3 loop: CASKRTPSYEQYF. In DNA, the CDR3 is TGTGCCAGCAAAAGGACACCCTCCTACGAGCAGTACTTC.